In its sample, the clone carrying this T cell receptor (beta chain) was seen many times. These data come from a study of breast tumors, draining lymph nodes, adjacent tissues. MiXCR, run by TCRdb on the multiplex PCR reads, gives a single entry per CDR3 protein. This sample has about 230,000 distinct CDR3 sequences, with approximately 31% found just once. The lymph nodes were axillary draining lymph nodes from breast cancer patients. The CDR3 totals 15 residues. Trimming removed 0 bases at V and 4 bases at J, with 12 bases between. Germline values: CDR1 MRHNA, CDR2 SNTAGT. The receptor's source is a female donor with breast cancer. Some clones in this sample may be carry-over from other donors' samples. The chain carries TRBV6-4 and TRBJ1-2; D ambiguous. Sequencing input: axillary lymph node tissue. In DNA, the CDR3 is TGTGCCAGCAGTGACTCGGCTGACGGACGCTATGGCTACACCTTC. Its protein product is CASSDSADGRYGYTF.